These 25 T cell receptor beta chains were sequenced from one sample in a study of CD8 T cells in ankylosing spondylitis. TCRdb recomputed calls from the 5' RACE reads with MiXCR, one row per CDR3 protein. This sample has about 340,000 distinct CDR3 sequences; roughly 15% occur once, and the top ten carry around 1%. Sequencing was carried out using blood, either unsorted or a sorted T cell fraction (not recorded which). These receptor sequences come from a male donor with ankylosing spondylitis or in good health (not recorded which).

V is TRBV19 and J is TRBJ2-1; possible D gene TRBD2, 5 bases. The CDR3 has 14 amino acids. The germline V and J ends were trimmed by 7 bases and 2 bases, with 12 bases remaining between them. From germline, CDR1 is LNHDA and CDR2 SQIVND (reference sequence). CDR3 sequence reads: CASTRSVTYNEQFF. Here the CDR3 DNA reads TGTGCCAGTACCCGTAGCGTAACCTACAATGAGCAGTTCTTC.

Only a few counts were recorded for this clonotype. In DNA, the CDR3 is TGCAGTGCTTCCCCCTCCTCAGGGAACGAGCAGTACTTC. Protein: CSASPSSGNEQYF. The chain combines TRBV20-1 with TRBJ2-7; possible D gene TRBD1, 5 bases. Germline CDR1 DFQATT, CDR2 SNEGSKA (reference sequence). This CDR3 contains 13 residues. The ends were cut back, 5 bases at V and 5 bases at J, with 16 bases in the middle.

This chain joins TRBV9 and TRBJ2-7; tentative D call: TRBD1 (5 bases). The CDR3 contains 15 residues. Trimming took off 0 bases at V and 3 bases at J, with 13 bases between the two ends. Germline values: CDR1 SGDLS, CDR2 YYNGEE. The CDR3 loop reads CASSVDPTGSYEQYF. CDR3 bases: TGTGCCAGCAGCGTAGACCCCACAGGAAGCTACGAGCAGTACTTC.

The V and J genes are TRBV2 and TRBJ1-3, with unresolved D. The V gene's germline CDR1 is SNHLY and CDR2 FYNNEI. Trimming left V 2 bases short and J 0 bases short, with 8 bases between. The CDR3 has 15 residues. CDR3 sequence: CASSEMAASGNTIYF. For the CDR3, the DNA is TGTGCCAGCAGTGAAATGGCAGCCTCTGGAAACACCATATATTTT.

The rearrangement joins TRBV20-1 to TRBJ2-3; D uncertain. V shed 3 bases and J shed 9 bases, with 7 bases lying between them. The germline V gene encodes CDR1 DFQATT and CDR2 SNEGSKA (reference sequence). The CDR3 has 10 residues. DNA for the CDR3: TGCAGTGCTAGCGATGAAACGCAGTATTTT. This translates into CSASDETQYF.

This clonotype has just a few counts. The chain uses TRBV6-1 and TRBJ1-1; the D gene is possibly TRBD1 (6 bases). This CDR3 has 14 residues. From germline, CDR1 is MNHNS and CDR2 SASEGT. Trimming shortened V by 7 bases and J by 5 bases, and 17 bases separated the two germline ends. CDR3 in DNA: TGTGCCAGCATGCTGGTGTCAGGGGAGACTGAAGCTTTCTTT. Its translation is CASMLVSGETEAFF.

The sample holds many counts of this clonotype. This chain links TRBV5-1 with TRBJ2-3, with 7 positions matching TRBD2. CDR3 length equals 16 residues. V trimming: 4 bases; J trimming: 4 bases; junction bases outside the gene matches: 12. CDR1 and CDR2 from the germline V gene are SGHRS and YFSETQ. The CDR3 coding sequence is TGCGCCAGCAGCCTTCAGGGAGGGTCGGGTCCAGATACGCAGTATTTT. This gives the protein CASSLQGGSGPDTQYF. Full variable domain (outside the CDR3, taken from reference TRBV5-1 and TRBJ2-3): KAGVTQTPRYLIKTRGQQVTLSCSPISGHRSVSWYQQTPGQGLQFLFEYFSETQRNKGNFPGRFSGRQFSNSRSEMNVSTLELGDSALYLCASSLQGGSGPDTQYFGPGTRLTVL.

In this sample, this clonotype turned up a few times. The J gene is TRBJ1-5, the V gene TRBV6-1, with a possible D match to TRBD1 (6 bases). Germline CDR1 and CDR2: MNHNS and SASEGT. The CDR3 has 14 amino acids. With 7 bases removed from V and 0 bases from J, the gap between germline ends came to 10 bases. DNA of the CDR3: TGTGCCAGCAAGGGACACCGTAGCAATCAGCCCCAGCATTTT. It translates to CASKGHRSNQPQHF.

The chain carries TRBV12-3 or TRBV12-4 and TRBJ1-6; D not certain. Trimming pared 1 base from V and 7 bases from J, leaving 8 bases between. The length of the CDR3 is 14 residues. The CDR3: CASSLETANSPLHF. CDR3 sequence (DNA): TGTGCCAGCAGTTTAGAGACGGCGAATTCACCCCTCCACTTT.

CDR3 in amino acids: CASSYSGQETQYF. CDR3 coding DNA: TGTGCCAGCAGTTACAGCGGACAAGAGACCCAGTACTTC. The chain links TRBV6-5 to TRBJ2-5, with D perhaps matching TRBD2 (5 bases). The CDR3 spans 13 residues. CDR1 and CDR2 (germline): MNHEY, SVGAGI. Trimming cost V 2 bases and J 2 bases, with 6 bases left between them.

The V gene is TRBV10-2, the J gene TRBJ2-1; no clear D gene. CDR1 and CDR2 from the germline V gene are WSHSY and SAAADI. The CDR3 is 12 amino acids. V was trimmed by 3 bases and J by 12 bases, leaving 12 bases between them. Here the CDR3 reads CASSDSRSAQFF. CDR3 in DNA: TGCGCCAGCAGTGATAGTAGATCGGCGCAGTTCTTC.

The rearrangement links TRBV6-5 to TRBJ2-5; unclear D gene. V shed 2 bases and J shed 6 bases, with 10 bases lying between them. This CDR3 is 13 amino acids long. Germline V CDR1 and CDR2: MNHEY, SVGAGI. CDR3 amino acids: CASSYGKTQTQYF. CDR3 DNA sequence: TGTGCCAGCAGTTACGGGAAAACGCAGACCCAGTACTTC.

V gene TRBV9 combines with J gene TRBJ2-2, with D possibly being TRBD2 (5 bases). The CDR3 runs to 13 residues. Trimming removed 6 bases from V and 3 bases from J, with 9 bases in between. Germline V CDR1 and CDR2: SGDLS, YYNGEE. The CDR3 coding sequence is TGTGCCAGCACATGGCGGGACACCGGGGAGCTGTTTTTT. Translated: CASTWRDTGELFF.

The table lists this clonotype with a few counts. The CDR3 here is CGGAGYNSPLHF. CDR3 nucleotides: TGCGGGGGGGCGGGTTATAATTCACCCCTCCACTTT. The chain carries TRBV20-1 and TRBJ1-6; D perhaps matches TRBD1 (6 bases). Germline V gene sequence: CDR1 DFQATT, CDR2 SNEGSKA (reference sequence). This CDR3 is built from 12 residues.

This rearrangement joins TRBV6-5 to TRBJ2-7, with a weak D call TRBD2 (5 bases). In germline, CDR1 is MNHEY, CDR2 SVGAGI. This CDR3 contains 13 residues. V was clipped by 4 bases and J by 5 bases, with 12 bases between them. This CDR3 reads CASSSWGDDEQYF. The CDR3 coding sequence is TGTGCCAGCAGTTCGTGGGGAGACGACGAGCAGTACTTC.

This clonotype was found many times. The V gene is TRBV29-1, the J gene TRBJ1-2, with D unresolved. CDR3 size: 12 residues. The V end was cut by 4 bases, the J end by 3 bases, with 9 bases between. Germline V gene lookup returns CDR1 SQVTM and CDR2 ANQGSEA. The CDR3 region has the DNA TGCAGCGTTGTAGGCACAGACTATGGCTACACCTTC. Protein product: CSVVGTDYGYTF.

The chain combines TRBV4-1 with TRBJ2-3, with 8 positions matching TRBD2. The CDR3 runs to 17 residues. Trimming took 4 bases from V and 2 from J; bases not matched to a gene: 11. Germline V lookup: CDR1 MGHRA, CDR2 YSYEKL. The CDR3 sequence is CASSRSRLAQDTDTQYF. CDR3 in DNA: TGCGCCAGCAGCCGCTCGAGACTAGCGCAAGACACAGATACGCAGTATTTT.

In its sample, this clonotype was seen many times. The chain combines TRBV5-1 with TRBJ2-1; 12 bases are a match to TRBD2. CDR1 and CDR2 from the germline V gene are SGHRS and YFSETQ. CDR3 length equals 15 residues. Trimming removed 4 bases from V and 9 bases from J; junction bases left unmatched: 8. In nucleotides, the CDR3 is TGCGCCAGCAGCCAGCAGGCTAGCGGGAGGGGTGAGCAGTTCTTC. The encoded protein is CASSQQASGRGEQFF.

This sequence joins TRBV5-1 and TRBJ2-1; 9 nucleotides agree with TRBD2. The length of the CDR3 is 14 residues. V gave up 5 bases and J gave up 7 bases; unmatched junction bases: 7. The V gene's germline CDR1 is SGHRS and CDR2 YFSETQ. The CDR3 sequence: CASSSGTSTNEQFF. DNA of the CDR3: TGCGCCAGCAGTTCCGGGACTAGCACTAATGAGCAGTTCTTC.

This clonotype has at least ten counts. The chain carries TRBV20-1 and TRBJ2-7; 8 bases match TRBD1. The CDR3 has 16 residues. With V trimmed by 0 bases and J by 6 bases, 13 bases remained unmatched. Germline loops: CDR1 DFQATT, CDR2 SNEGSKA (reference sequence). CDR3 sequence (DNA): TGCAGTGCTAGAGATCAGGGGGCCAGACCCTCCCGCGAGCAGTACTTC. Encoded protein: CSARDQGARPSREQYF.

This clonotype has just a few counts. The gene calls are TRBV29-1 and TRBJ2-1, with TRBD2 identical over 11 bases. The ends lost 7 bases at V and 8 bases at J; junction bases unmatched: 7. CDR1 and CDR2 (germline): SQVTM, ANQGSEA. The CDR3 is made up of 13 amino acids. The CDR3 sequence: CSGLASGGYEQFF. CDR3 coding DNA: TGCAGCGGGTTGGCTAGCGGGGGGTATGAGCAGTTCTTC.

This clonotype was counted a few times. The V call is TRBV30, the J call TRBJ1-2; 7 bases match TRBD1. V gave up 1 base and J gave up 4 bases; unmatched junction bases: 6. The CDR3 totals 14 residues. Germline V gene lookup returns CDR1 GTSNPN and CDR2 SVGIG (reference sequence). As DNA, the CDR3 is TGTGCCTGGAGTGGAGGGGGCTGGAGCTATGGCTACACCTTC. It codes for CAWSGGGWSYGYTF.

V gene TRBV5-1 combines with J gene TRBJ2-3, with D possibly matching TRBD2 (7 bases). V was shortened by 0 bases and J by 2 bases, with 19 bases between the two germline ends. This CDR3 spans 18 amino acids. Germline loops: CDR1 SGHRS, CDR2 YFSETQ. The CDR3 region has the DNA TGCGCCAGCAGCTTGGGTAGTATACGGCGGGGGCCCACAGATACGCAGTATTTT. Translated, it gives CASSLGSIRRGPTDTQYF.

This clonotype has at least ten counts. V gene TRBV20-1 combines with J gene TRBJ2-1; D may be TRBD2 (6 bases). Per germline, CDR1 DFQATT and CDR2 SNEGSKA (reference sequence). V lost 3 bases to trimming and J lost 1 base, with 13 bases between them. The CDR3 contains 15 residues. The CDR3 here is CSARGLAGSYNEQFF. The CDR3, as DNA: TGCAGTGCTAGGGGCCTGGCGGGGTCCTACAATGAGCAGTTCTTC.

The chain recombines TRBV20-1 with TRBJ1-5, with D hard to call. Trimming took off 5 bases at V and 2 bases at J, with 16 bases between the two ends. This CDR3 spans 15 amino acids. CDR1 and CDR2 (germline): DFQATT, SNEGSKA (reference sequence). CDR3 nucleotide sequence: TGCAGTGCTCCGGGAGACACCAGGCGCAATCAGCCCCAGCATTTT. It codes for CSAPGDTRRNQPQHF.